This T cell receptor beta chain appears in the sequencing data of a study of T cell responses to AZD1222 COVID-19 vaccine. Clones were read by immunoSEQ multiplex PCR, and TCRdb kept only the in-frame ones, dropping some. The data contain 150,000 or so clones, about 92% of them singletons. This CDR3 has 17 residues. Trimming at V came to 5 bases and at J to 1 base, leaving 6 bases not matched to a gene. The germline CDR1 and CDR2 sequences are SEHNR and FQNEAQ (reference sequence). The sequence derives from an adult in good health. The chain carries TRBV7-9 and TRBJ2-5, with 14 bases identical to TRBD2. This specimen consisted of peripheral blood, obtained on day 0 of AZD1222 vaccination. The CDR3, as DNA: TGTGCCAGCAGCAACCCGACTAGCGGGGGGGCCCAAGAGACCCAGTACTTC. Translated: CASSNPTSGGAQETQYF.